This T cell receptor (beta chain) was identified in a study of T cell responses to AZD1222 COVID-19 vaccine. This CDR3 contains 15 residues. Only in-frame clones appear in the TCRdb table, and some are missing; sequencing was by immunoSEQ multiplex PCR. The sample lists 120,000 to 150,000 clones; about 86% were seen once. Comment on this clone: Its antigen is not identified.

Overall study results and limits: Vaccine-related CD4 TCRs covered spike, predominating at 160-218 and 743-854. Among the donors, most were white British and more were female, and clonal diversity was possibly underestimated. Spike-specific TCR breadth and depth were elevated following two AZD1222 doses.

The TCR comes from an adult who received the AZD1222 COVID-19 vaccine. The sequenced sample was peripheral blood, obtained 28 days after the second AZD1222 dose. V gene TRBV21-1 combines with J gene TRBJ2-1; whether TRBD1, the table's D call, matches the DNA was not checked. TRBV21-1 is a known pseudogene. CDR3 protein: CASSNRGRSYNEQFF. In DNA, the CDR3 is TGTGCCAGCAGCAACAGGGGGCGATCCTACAATGAGCAGTTCTTC.